This section outlines one T cell receptor beta chain sequence together with its context. The sample belongs to a study of cytomegalovirus exposure and HLA in healthy donors. The V gene lost 8 bases and the J gene lost 4 bases, with 11 bases spanning the gap. This CDR3 region has 13 residues. Looked up from germline, CDR1 is WSHSY and CDR2 is SAAADI. This table comes from immunoSEQ multiplex PCR, and its TCRdb copy is limited to in-frame clones, with some not included. The repertoire holds around 200,000 clones, about 86% seen once, with 2.8% in the top ten. The rearrangement uses TRBV10-2 and TRBJ2-2, with D possibly TRBD1 on 6 matching bases. The sequence derives from a woman under 30 in good health and CMV-seropositive. Sequenced input: PBMCs. The chain's CDR3 is CASSQGITGELFF. CDR3 DNA: TGCGCCAGCTCACAGGGTATCACCGGGGAGCTGTTTTTT.